The present T cell receptor (beta chain) was sequenced within a study of beta chain features in type 1 diabetes. Study in general: Sorted cells numbering roughly 98,000,000 were examined across all samples.

The authors reverse transcribed all of the isolated RNA, so sequencing captured expressed TCRB transcripts. TCRdb's copy holds only in-frame clones and misses some; the assay was immunoSEQ multiplex PCR. The repertoire consists of hundreds of thousands of clones, with 11% to 15% occurring once and the leading ten covering under 0.04%. Study-wide results and caveats: Cells that show high TCR expression could be over-represented by cDNA sequencing. The question of HLA type influencing TCRB rearrangement was one that remained unresolved here.

Comment on this clone: Its target is not known.

The sequenced material came from naive CD4+ T cells from blood. This receptor was identified in a man aged 30 to 45 in good health.

In DNA form, the CDR3 reads TGTGCCAGCAGTGAATATATCCCCCAGGGGACCCCCCCTAATGAGCAGTTCTTC. Protein: CASSEYIPQGTPPNEQFF. The J gene is TRBJ2-1, the V gene TRBV25-1; D is perhaps TRBD1 (6 bases). Trimming stripped 0 bases from V and 7 bases from J, with 22 bases between. The CDR3 has 18 residues. Per germline, CDR1 MGHDK and CDR2 SYGVNS.